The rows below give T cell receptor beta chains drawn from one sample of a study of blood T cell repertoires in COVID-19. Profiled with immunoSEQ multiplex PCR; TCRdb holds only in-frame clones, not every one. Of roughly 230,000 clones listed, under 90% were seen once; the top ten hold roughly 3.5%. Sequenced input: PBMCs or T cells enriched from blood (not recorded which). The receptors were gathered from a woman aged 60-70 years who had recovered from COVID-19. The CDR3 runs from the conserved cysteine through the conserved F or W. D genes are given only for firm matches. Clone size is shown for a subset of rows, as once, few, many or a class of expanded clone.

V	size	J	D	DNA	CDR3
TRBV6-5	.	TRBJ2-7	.	TGTGCCAGCAGTTACTTGGCAGGCTCCTACGAGCAGTACTTC	CASSYLAGSYEQYF
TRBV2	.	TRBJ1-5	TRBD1	TGTGCCAGCAGGGACTCAGGGGGAAGCAATCAGCCCCAGCATTTT	CASRDSGGSNQPQHF
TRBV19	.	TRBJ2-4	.	TGTGCCAGTAGTACTCGTGGAGGCAAAAACATTCAGTACTTC	CASSTRGGKNIQYF
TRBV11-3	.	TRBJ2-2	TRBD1	TGTGCCAGCAGCTTAATAACAGGGGGAACCGGGGAGCTGTTTTTT	CASSLITGGTGELFF
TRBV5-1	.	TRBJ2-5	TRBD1	TGCGCCAGCAGCTTGGGTAGGGACAGGGGCGCACGAGAGACCCAGTACTTC	CASSLGRDRGARETQYF
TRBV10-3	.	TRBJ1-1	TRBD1	TGTGCCATCAGGCTAGGACAGGGGGGGAACACTGAAGCTTTCTTT	CAIRLGQGGNTEAFF
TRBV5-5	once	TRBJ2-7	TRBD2	TGTGCCAGCAGCCCCGGACTAGCGTCATCCTACGAGCAGTACTTC	CASSPGLASSYEQYF
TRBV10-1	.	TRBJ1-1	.	TGCGCCAGCAGCCAGACAGTGAACACTGAAGCTTTCTTT	CASSQTVNTEAFF
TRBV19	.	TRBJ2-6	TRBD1	TGTGCCAGTAGTGCACCGGGACAGGGACTTACTGGGGCCAACGTCCTGACTTTC	CASSAPGQGLTGANVLTF
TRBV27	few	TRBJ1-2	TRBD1	TGTGCCAGCAGTTCCACCCTGACAGGGAAGATTGTCTATGGCTACACCTTC	CASSSTLTGKIVYGYTF
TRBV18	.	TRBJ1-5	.	TGTGCCAGCTCACCAATAGGAGACAGAGATAATCAGCCCCAGCATTTT	CASSPIGDRDNQPQHF
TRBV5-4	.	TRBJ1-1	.	TGTGCCAGCGTTAGAAATGGGGGCGCAGGGAACACTGAAGCTTTCTTT	CASVRNGGAGNTEAFF
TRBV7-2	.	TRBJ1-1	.	TGTGCCAGCAGCCGAGGAATGAACACTGAAGCTTTCTTT	CASSRGMNTEAFF
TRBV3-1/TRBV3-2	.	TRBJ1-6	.	TGTGCCAGCAGCCTTCGGGACACCTATTCACCCCTCCACTTT	CASSLRDTYSPLHF
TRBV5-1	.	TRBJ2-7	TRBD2	TGCGCCAGCAACAAAATGAGCGGGACGGGGGGCGAGCAGTACTTC	CASNKMSGTGGEQYF
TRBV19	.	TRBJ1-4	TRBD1	TGTGCCAGTAGTTCCTCAGGGGGCGCGATCGGTGAAAAACTGTTTTTT	CASSSSGGAIGEKLFF
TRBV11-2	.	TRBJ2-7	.	TGTGCCAGCAGCTTGGAGGGGGCTGGTGAGCAGTACTTC	CASSLEGAGEQYF
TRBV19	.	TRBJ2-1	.	TGTGCCAGTAGCCGATGGGTGAGGAGCTCCTACAATGAGCAGTTCTTC	CASSRWVRSSYNEQFF
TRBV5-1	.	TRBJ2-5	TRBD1	TGCGCCAGCAGCTTCCGGGGACAGGGAGAGACCCAGTACTTC	CASSFRGQGETQYF
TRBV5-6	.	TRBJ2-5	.	TGTGCCAGCAGCTTGGCAGCGGAAGAGACCCAGTACTTC	CASSLAAEETQYF
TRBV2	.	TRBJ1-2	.	TGTGCCAGCAGCGGACAGAACTATGGCTACACCTTC	CASSGQNYGYTF
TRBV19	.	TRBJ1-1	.	TGTGCCAGTAGTATACAAGGCGGTGCCACTGAAGCTTTCTTT	CASSIQGGATEAFF
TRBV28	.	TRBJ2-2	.	TGTGCCAGCAGTTTGAGTAGCACCGGGGAGCTGTTTTTT	CASSLSSTGELFF
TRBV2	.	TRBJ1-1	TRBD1	TGTGCCAGCGCAGGGGGTACCCTGACTGCGGCTTTCTTT	CASAGGTLTAAFF
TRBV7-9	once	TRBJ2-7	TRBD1	TGTGCCAGCAGCAGCCCCCGACAGGGGAAGTTCGAGCAGTACTTC	CASSSPRQGKFEQYF
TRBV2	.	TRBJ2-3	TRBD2	TGTGCCAGCAGCCCGAGGACTAGCGGGGGCACAGATACGCAGTATTTT	CASSPRTSGGTDTQYF
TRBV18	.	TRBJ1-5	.	TGTGCCAGCTCACCAGTTGTTTCGGGGGGCGATCAGCCCCAGCATTTT	CASSPVVSGGDQPQHF
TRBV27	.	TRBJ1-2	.	TGTGCCAGCAGTTTATCCCTAGATCATGGCTATGGCTACACCTTC	CASSLSLDHGYGYTF
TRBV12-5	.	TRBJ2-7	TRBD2	TGTGCTAGTGGTTTGGTACGGGGGGACCCCTCCTACGAGCAGTACTTC	CASGLVRGDPSYEQYF
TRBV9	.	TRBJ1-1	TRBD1	TGTGCCAGCAGCGGCAGAGGGGGCGCGGACACTGAAGCTTTCTTT	CASSGRGGADTEAFF
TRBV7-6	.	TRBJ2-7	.	TGTGCCAGCAGCTTAGAGAATACAGGGCCCACTGCCTACGAGCAGTACTTC	CASSLENTGPTAYEQYF
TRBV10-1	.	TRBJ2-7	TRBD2	TGCGCCAGCAGTGATGGGTCTAGCGGGACGTACGAGCAGTACTTC	CASSDGSSGTYEQYF
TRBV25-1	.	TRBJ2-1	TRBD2	TGTGCCAGCACGGTAGCGGGACATGAGCAGTTCTTC	CASTVAGHEQFF
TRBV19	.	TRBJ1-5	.	TGTGCCAGTACCGACCAGGAGGGTAGCAATCAGCCCCAGCATTTT	CASTDQEGSNQPQHF